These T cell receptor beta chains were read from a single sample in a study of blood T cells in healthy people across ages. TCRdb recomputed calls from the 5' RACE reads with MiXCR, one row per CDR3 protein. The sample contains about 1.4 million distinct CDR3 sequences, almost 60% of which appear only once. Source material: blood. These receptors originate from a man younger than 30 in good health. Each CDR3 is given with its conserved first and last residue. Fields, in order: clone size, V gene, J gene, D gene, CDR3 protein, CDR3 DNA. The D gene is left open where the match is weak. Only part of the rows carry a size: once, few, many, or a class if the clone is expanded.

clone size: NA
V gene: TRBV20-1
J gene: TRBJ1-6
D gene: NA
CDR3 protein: CSASPSVFKNSPLHF
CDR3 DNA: TGCAGTGCTAGCCCTTCGGTCTTCAAGAATTCACCCCTCCACTTT

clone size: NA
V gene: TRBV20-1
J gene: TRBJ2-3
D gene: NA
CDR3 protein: CSASSIVDTQYF
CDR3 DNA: TGCAGTGCTAGCAGCATAGTAGATACGCAGTATTTT

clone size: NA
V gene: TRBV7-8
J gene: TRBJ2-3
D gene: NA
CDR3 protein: CASSLWGRVEDTQYF
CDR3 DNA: TGTGCCAGCAGCTTATGGGGCAGGGTCGAAGATACGCAGTATTTT

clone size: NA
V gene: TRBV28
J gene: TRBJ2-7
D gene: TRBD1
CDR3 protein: CASSIGTGGNEQYF
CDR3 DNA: TGTGCCAGCAGTATCGGGACAGGAGGGAACGAGCAGTACTTC

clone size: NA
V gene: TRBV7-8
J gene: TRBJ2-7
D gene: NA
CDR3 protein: CASSLSPLIPSSYEQYF
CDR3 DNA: TGTGCCAGCAGCTTGTCCCCGTTGATTCCTTCCTCCTACGAGCAGTACTTC

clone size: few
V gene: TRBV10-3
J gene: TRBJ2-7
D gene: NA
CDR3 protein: CAISKRNQPINYEQYF
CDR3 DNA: TGTGCCATCTCAAAACGAAATCAACCTATTAACTACGAGCAGTACTTC

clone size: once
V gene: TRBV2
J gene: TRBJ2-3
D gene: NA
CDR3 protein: CASGEGGGDTQYF
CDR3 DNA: TGTGCCAGCGGAGAGGGGGGTGGAGATACGCAGTATTTT

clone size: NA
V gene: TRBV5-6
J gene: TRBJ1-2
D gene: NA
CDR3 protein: CASSPGRVNGYTF
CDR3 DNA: TGTGCCAGCAGCCCCGGAAGGGTTAATGGCTACACCTTC

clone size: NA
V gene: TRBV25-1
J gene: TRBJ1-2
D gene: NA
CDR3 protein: CASSVGGGEGSYYGYTF
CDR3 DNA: TGTGCCAGCAGTGTGGGTGGAGGGGAAGGAAGTTACTATGGCTACACCTTC

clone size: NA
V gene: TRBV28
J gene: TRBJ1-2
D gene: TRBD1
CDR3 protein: CASRLLRDREYPNYGYTF
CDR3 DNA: TGTGCCAGCAGACTCCTCCGGGACAGGGAGTACCCTAACTATGGCTACACCTTC

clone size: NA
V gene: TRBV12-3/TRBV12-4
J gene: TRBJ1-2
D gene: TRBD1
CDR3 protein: CASSWGTERYGYTF
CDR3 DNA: TGTGCCAGCAGTTGGGGGACAGAACGCTATGGCTACACCTTC

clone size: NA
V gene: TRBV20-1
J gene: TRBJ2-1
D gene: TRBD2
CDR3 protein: CSARGTSGRYNEQFF
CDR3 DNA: TGCAGTGCTAGAGGGACTAGCGGCCGTTACAATGAGCAGTTCTTC

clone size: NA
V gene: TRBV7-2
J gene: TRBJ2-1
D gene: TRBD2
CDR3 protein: CASSRPGTSGLVQFF
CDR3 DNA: TGTGCCAGCAGCCGTCCCGGGACTAGCGGGTTAGTGCAGTTCTTC

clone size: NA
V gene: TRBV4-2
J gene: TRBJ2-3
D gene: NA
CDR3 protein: CASSQERGLRDTQYF
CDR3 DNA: TGTGCCAGCAGCCAAGAAAGGGGCCTTCGAGATACGCAGTATTTT

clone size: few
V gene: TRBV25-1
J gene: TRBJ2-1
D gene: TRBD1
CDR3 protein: CASSAQGSNEQFF
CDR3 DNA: TGTGCCAGCAGTGCACAGGGGAGCAATGAGCAGTTCTTC

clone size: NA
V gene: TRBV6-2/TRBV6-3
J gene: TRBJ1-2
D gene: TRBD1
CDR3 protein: CASSYPEDREFYGYTF
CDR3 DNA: TGTGCCAGCAGTTACCCAGAGGACAGGGAGTTCTATGGCTACACCTTC

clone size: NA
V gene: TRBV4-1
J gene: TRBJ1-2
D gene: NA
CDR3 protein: CASSQDRNNNYGYTF
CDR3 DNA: TGCGCCAGCAGCCAAGATCGGAATAATAACTATGGCTACACCTTC

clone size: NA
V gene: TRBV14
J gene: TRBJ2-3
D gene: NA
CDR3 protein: CASSQYFQGYTQYF
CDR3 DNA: TGTGCCAGCAGCCAATATTTTCAAGGTTATACGCAGTATTTT

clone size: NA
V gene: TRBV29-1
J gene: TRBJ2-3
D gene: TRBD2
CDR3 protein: CSVPYQREGYTDTQYF
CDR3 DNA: TGCAGCGTTCCTTATCAGCGGGAGGGATACACAGATACGCAGTATTTT